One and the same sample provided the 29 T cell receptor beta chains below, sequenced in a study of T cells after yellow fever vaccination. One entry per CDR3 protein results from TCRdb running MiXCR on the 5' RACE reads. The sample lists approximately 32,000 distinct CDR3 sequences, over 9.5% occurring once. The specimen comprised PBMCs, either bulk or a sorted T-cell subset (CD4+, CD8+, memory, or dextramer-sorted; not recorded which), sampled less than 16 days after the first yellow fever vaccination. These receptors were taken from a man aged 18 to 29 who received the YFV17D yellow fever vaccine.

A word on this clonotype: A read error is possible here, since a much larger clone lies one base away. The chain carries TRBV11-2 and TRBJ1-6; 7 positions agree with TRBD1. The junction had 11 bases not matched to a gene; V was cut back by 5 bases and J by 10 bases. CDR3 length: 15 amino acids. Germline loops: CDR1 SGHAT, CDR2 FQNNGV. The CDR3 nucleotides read TGTGCCAGCAGCCCATCAAGACAGGGCTCATCACCCCTCCACTTT. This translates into CASSPSRQGSSPLHF.

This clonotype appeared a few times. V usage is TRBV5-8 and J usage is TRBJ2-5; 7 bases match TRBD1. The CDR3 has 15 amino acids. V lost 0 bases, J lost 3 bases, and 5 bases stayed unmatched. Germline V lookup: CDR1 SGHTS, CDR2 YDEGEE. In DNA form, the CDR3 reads TGTGCCAGCAGCTTGGGGGGACAGTGGGAAGAGACCCAGTACTTC. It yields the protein CASSLGGQWEETQYF.

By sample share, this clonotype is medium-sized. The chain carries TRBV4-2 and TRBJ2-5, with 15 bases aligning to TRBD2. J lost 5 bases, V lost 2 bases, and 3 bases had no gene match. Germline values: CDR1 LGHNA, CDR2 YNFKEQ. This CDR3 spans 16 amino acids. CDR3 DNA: TGTGCCAGCAGCCAAACCGGGACTAGCGGGGGGGAGACCCAGTACTTC. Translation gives CASSQTGTSGGETQYF.

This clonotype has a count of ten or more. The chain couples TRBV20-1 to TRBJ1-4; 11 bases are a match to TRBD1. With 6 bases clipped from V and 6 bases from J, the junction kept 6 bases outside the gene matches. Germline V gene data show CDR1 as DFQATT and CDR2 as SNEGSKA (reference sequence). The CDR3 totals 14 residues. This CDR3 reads CSALLGQGDEKLFF. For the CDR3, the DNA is TGCAGTGCCCTCCTGGGACAGGGGGATGAAAAACTGTTTTTT.

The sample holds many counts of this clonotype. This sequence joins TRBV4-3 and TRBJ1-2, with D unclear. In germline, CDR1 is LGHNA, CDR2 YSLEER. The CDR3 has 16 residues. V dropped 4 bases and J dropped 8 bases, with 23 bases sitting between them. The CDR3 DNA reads TGCGCCAGCAGCCCGATTACGGCCCAGCGTTCGGGGGGCTACACCTTC. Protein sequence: CASSPITAQRSGGYTF.

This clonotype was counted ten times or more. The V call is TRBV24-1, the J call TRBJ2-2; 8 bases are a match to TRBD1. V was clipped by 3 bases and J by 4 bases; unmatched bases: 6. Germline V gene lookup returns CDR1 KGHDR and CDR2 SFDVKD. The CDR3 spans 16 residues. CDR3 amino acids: CATSDPGTGFTGELFF. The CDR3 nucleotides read TGTGCCACCAGTGATCCCGGGACAGGATTCACCGGGGAGCTGTTTTTT.

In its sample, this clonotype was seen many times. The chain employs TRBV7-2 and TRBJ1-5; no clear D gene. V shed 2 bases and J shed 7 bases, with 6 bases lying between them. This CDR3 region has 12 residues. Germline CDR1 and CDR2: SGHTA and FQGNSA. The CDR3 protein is CASSLLQQPQHF. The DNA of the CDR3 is TGTGCCAGCAGCTTATTACAGCAGCCCCAGCATTTT.

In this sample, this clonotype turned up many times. DNA of the CDR3: TGTGCCAGCAGTCCCCACGGGGCCTCGAACACTGAAGCTTTCTTT. Translating it yields CASSPHGASNTEAFF. The chain carries TRBV12-3 or TRBV12-4 and TRBJ1-1, with a tentative D call TRBD1 (5 bases). V gave up 5 bases and J gave up 1 base, with 14 bases separating them. The CDR3 totals 15 residues.

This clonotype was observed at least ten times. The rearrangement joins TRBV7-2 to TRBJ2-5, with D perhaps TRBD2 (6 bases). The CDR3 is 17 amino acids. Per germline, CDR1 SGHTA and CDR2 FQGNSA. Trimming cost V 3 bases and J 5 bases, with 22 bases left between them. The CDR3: CASSFSGGPGSWETQYF. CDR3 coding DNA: TGTGCCAGCAGCTTCTCAGGAGGGCCGGGGTCATGGGAGACCCAGTACTTC.

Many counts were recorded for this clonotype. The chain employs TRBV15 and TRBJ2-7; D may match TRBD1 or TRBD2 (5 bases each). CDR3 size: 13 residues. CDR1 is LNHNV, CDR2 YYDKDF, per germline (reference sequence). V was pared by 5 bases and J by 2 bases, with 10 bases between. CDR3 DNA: TGTGCCACCAGCCTCGGGACCGCCTACGAGCAGTACGTC. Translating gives CATSLGTAYEQYV.

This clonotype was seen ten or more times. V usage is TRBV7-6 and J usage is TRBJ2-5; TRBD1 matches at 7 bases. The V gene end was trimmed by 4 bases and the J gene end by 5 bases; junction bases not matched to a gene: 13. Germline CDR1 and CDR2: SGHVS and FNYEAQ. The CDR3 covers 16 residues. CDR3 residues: CASSSGLTGSRETQYF. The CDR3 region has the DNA TGTGCCAGCAGCTCAGGGTTGACAGGGAGTAGGGAGACCCAGTACTTC.

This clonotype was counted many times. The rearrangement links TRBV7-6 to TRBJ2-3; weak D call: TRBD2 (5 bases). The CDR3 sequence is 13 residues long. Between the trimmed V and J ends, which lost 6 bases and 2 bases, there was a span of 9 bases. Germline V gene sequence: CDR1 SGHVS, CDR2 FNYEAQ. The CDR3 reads CASSRGYTDTQYF. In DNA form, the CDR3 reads TGTGCCAGCAGTCGAGGGTACACAGATACGCAGTATTTT.

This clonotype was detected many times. This CDR3 is CASSSISTDTQYF. The CDR3 DNA sequence: TGCGCCAGCAGCTCGATTAGCACAGATACGCAGTATTTT. This chain joins TRBV5-1 and TRBJ2-3; D remains ambiguous. CDR3 size: 13 residues. Trimming left V 3 bases short and J 0 bases short, with 5 bases between. Germline V gene lookup returns CDR1 SGHRS and CDR2 YFSETQ.

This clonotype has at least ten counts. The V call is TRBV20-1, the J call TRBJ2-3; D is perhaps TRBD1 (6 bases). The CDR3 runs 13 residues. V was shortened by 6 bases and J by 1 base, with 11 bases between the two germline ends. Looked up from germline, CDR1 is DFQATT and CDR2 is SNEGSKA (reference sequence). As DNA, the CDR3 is TGCAGTGCCCGACAGGATCGCACAGATACGCAGTATTTT. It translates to CSARQDRTDTQYF.

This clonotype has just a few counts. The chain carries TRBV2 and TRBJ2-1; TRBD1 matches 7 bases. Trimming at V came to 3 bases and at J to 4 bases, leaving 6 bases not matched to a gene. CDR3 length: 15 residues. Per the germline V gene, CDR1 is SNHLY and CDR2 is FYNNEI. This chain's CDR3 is CASSDEGARYNEQFF. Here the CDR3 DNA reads TGTGCCAGCAGTGACGAGGGGGCGAGGTACAATGAGCAGTTCTTC.

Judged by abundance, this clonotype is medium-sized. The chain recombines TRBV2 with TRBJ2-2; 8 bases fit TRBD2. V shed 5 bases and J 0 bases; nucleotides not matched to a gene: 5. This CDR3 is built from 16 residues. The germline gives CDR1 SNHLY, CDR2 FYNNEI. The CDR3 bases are TGTGCCAGCAGTCGCACTAGCGGAGCGAACACCGGGGAGCTGTTTTTT. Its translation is CASSRTSGANTGELFF.

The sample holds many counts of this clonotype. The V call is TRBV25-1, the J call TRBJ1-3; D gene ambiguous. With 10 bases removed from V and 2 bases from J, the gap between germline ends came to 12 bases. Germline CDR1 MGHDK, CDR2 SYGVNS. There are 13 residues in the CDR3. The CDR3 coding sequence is TGTGCCATCCAGGCCAGTACTGGAAACACCATATATTTT. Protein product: CAIQASTGNTIYF.

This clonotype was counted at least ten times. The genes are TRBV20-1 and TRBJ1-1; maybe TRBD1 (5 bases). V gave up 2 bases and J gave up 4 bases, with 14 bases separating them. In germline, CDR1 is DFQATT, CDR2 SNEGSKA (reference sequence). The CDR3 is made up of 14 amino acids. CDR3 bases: TGCAGTGCTAGATCTCGGGTCACAGGCACTGAAGCTTTCTTT. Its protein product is CSARSRVTGTEAFF.

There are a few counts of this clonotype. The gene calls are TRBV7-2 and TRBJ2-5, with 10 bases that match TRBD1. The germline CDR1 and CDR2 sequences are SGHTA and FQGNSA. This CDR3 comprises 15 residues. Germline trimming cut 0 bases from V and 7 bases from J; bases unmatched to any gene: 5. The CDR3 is CASSLAGQGRGTQYF. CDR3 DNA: TGTGCCAGCAGCTTAGCGGGACAGGGGAGGGGGACCCAGTACTTC.

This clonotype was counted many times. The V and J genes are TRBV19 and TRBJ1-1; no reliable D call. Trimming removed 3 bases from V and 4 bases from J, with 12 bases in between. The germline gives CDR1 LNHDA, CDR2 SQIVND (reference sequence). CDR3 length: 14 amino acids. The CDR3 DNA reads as TGTGCCAGTAGTATGGACTCAAGGCTCACTGAAGCTTTCTTT. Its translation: CASSMDSRLTEAFF. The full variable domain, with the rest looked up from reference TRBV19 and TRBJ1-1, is DGGITQSPKYLFRKEGQNVTLSCEQNLNHDAMYWYRQDPGQGLRLIYYSQIVNDFQKGDIAEGYSVSREKKESFPLTVTSAQKNPTAFYLCASSMDSRLTEAFFGQGTRLTVV.

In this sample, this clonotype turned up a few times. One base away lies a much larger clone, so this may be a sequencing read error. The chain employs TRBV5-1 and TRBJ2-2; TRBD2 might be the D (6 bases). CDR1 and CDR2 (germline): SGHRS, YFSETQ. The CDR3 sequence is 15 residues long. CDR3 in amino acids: CASSVGTLDTWELFF. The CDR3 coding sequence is TGCGCCAGCAGCGTTGGGACTCTGGACACCTGGGAGCTGTTTTTT.

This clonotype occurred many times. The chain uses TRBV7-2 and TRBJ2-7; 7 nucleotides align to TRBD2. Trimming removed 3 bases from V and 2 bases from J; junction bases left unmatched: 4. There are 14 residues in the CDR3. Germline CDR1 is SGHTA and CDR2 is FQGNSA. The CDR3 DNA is TGTGCCAGCAGCTTGGGCGGGGGACCCTACGAGCAGTACTTC. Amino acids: CASSLGGGPYEQYF. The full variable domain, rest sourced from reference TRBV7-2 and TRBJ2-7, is GAGVSQSPSNKVTEKGKDVELRCDPISGHTALYWYRQSLGQGLEFLIYFQGNSAPDKSGLPSDRFSAERTGGSVSTLTIQRTQQEDSAVYLCASSLGGGPYEQYFGPGTRLTVT.

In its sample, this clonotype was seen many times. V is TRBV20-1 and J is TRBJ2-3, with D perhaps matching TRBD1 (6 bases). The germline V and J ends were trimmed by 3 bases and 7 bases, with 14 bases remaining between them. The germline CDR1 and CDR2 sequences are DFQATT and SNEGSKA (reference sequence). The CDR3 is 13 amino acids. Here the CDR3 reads CSASDRSPHTQYF. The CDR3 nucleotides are TGCAGTGCTAGTGACAGGAGTCCTCATACGCAGTATTTT.

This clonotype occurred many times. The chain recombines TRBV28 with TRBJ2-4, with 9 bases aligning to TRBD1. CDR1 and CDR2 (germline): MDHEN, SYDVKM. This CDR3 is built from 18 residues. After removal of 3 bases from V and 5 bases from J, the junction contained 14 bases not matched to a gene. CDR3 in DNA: TGTGCCAGCAGTTTTTTAGTGGCAACGGACAGGGGCGAAAACATTCAGTACTTC. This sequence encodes CASSFLVATDRGENIQYF.

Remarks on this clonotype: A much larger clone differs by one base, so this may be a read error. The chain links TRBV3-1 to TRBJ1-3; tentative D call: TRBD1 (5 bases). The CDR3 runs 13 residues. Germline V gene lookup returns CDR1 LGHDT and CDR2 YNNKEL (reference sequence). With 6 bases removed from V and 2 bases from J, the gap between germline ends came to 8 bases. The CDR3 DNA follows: TGTGCCAGCAGTCGACAGCCTGGAAACACCATATATTTT. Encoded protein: CASSRQPGNTIYF.

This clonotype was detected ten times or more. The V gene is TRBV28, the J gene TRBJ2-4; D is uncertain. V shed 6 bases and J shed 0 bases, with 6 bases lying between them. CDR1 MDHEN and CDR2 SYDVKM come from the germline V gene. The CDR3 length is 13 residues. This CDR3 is CASRRPAKNIQYF. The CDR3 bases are TGTGCCAGCAGACGCCCAGCCAAAAACATTCAGTACTTC.

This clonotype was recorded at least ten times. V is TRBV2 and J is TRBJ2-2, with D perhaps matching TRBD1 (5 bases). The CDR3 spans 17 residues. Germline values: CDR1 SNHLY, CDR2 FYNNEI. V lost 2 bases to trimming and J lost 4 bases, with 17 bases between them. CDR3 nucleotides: TGTGCCAGCAGTGAAAGGGGCAGCCGAACCCTCACCGGGGAGCTGTTTTTT. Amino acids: CASSERGSRTLTGELFF. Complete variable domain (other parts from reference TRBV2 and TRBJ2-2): EPEVTQTPSHQVTQMGQEVILRCVPISNHLYFYWYRQILGQKVEFLVSFYNNEISEKSEIFDDQFSVERPDGSNFTLKIRSTKLEDSAMYFCASSERGSRTLTGELFFGEGSRLTVL.

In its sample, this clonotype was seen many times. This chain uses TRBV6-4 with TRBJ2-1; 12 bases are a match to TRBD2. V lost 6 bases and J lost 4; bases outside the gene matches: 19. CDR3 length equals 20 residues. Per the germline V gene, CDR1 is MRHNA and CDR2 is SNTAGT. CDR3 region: CASSHPASGGDHPYYNEQFF. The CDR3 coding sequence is TGTGCCAGCAGCCACCCAGCTAGCGGGGGGGACCACCCCTATTACAATGAGCAGTTCTTC.

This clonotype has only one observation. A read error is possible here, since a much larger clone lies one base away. In nucleotides, the CDR3 is TGTGCCAGCAGGCGGGGAGTGGGCATTTGGGAAAAACTGTTTTTT. This translates into CASRRGVGIWEKLFF. V is TRBV6-1 and J is TRBJ1-4; D is undetermined. The CDR3 length is 15 residues. Trimming took 6 bases from V and 8 from J, leaving 19 bases between them. Per the germline V gene, CDR1 is MNHNS and CDR2 is SASEGT.